The sequence of this TCR beta chain was determined in a study of OX40 agonist ivuxolimab in advanced cancers. For the study at large: The mean age was 60 years, ranging from 23 to 79, with under 90% of participants male.

Autoimmune disease history or systemic immunosuppression disqualified patients. Study results and limitations: CD8+ T cells averaged more expanded clones than CD4+.

As regards this clone: Its antigen is not known.

Sequencing used immunoSEQ multiplex PCR; TCRdb keeps in-frame clones, though not all of them. Here the sample spans approximately 70,000 clones, around 84% being singletons. Sequenced here: CD4+ or CD8+ T cells sorted from blood, sampled in a trial of the OX40 agonist ivuxolimab. This TCR was sampled from an adult with an advanced solid tumor such as melanoma, head and neck, liver or kidney cancer.

CDR3 in DNA: TGCGCCAGCAGCTTGTCCGCCGGACAGGATGGAGAGACCCAGTACTTC. Protein sequence: CASSLSAGQDGETQYF. The chain links TRBV5-1 to TRBJ2-5; TRBD1 agrees at 7 bases. Germline V gene lookup returns CDR1 SGHRS and CDR2 YFSETQ. The CDR3 consists of 16 residues. The ends lost 1 base at V and 4 bases at J; junction bases unmatched: 10. The full variable domain, in which reference TRBV5-1 and TRBJ2-5 provide the parts outside the CDR3, is KAGVTQTPRYLIKTRGQQVTLSCSPISGHRSVSWYQQTPGQGLQFLFEYFSETQRNKGNFPGRFSGRQFSNSRSEMNVSTLELGDSALYLCASSLSAGQDGETQYFGPGTRLLVL.